This TCR beta chain was documented in a study of T cell responses to AZD1222 COVID-19 vaccine. Study-level points and caveats: It was only after the peak T cell response that any repertoires were sampled.

This clone has just one count. Its cognate antigen is unknown. Using immunoSEQ multiplex PCR, the repertoire was profiled, and TCRdb retains in-frame clones only, with some absent. Found here are about 120,000 clones, more than 75% of them singletons; the top ten hold about 10%. The germline V gene has CDR1 DFQATT and CDR2 SNEGSKA (reference sequence). The CDR3 spans 11 residues. Trimming took off 6 bases at V and 7 bases at J, with 12 bases between the two ends. The rearrangement joins TRBV20-1 to TRBJ1-2; D call uncertain. This TCR came from an adult in good health. The material was peripheral blood, obtained on day 0 of AZD1222 vaccination. The CDR3 reads CSAPRVGGYTF. The CDR3 DNA reads TGCAGTGCCCCCCGGGTGGGTGGCTACACCTTC.